The next 31 T cell receptor beta chains were all read from a single sample in a study of T cell responses to AZD1222 COVID-19 vaccine. Assay: immunoSEQ multiplex PCR; the TCRdb copy retains only in-frame clones and omits some. The table lists approximately 210,000 clones, approximately 90% of them singletons, with approximately 3.7% in the top ten. The sample consisted of peripheral blood, taken 28 days after the second AZD1222 dose. These TCRs come from an adult who received the AZD1222 COVID-19 vaccine.

This chain connects TRBV30 to TRBJ2-2; tentatively, D is TRBD1 (5 bases). V was pared by 4 bases and J by 3 bases, with 15 bases between. This CDR3 contains 15 residues. In germline, CDR1 is GTSNPN, CDR2 SVGIG (reference sequence). This CDR3 reads CAWTLGGADTGELFF. The DNA of the CDR3 is TGTGCCTGGACCTTAGGTGGGGCCGACACCGGGGAGCTGTTTTTT.

The chain is built from TRBV7-9 and TRBJ1-5, with no clear D. From germline, CDR1 is SEHNR and CDR2 FQNEAQ (reference sequence). The CDR3 is made up of 12 amino acids. Trimming took 4 bases from V and 6 from J, leaving 7 bases between them. CDR3 in amino acids: CASSSGSQPQHF. As DNA, the CDR3 is TGTGCCAGCAGCTCCGGGAGTCAGCCCCAGCATTTT.

The V call is TRBV2, the J call TRBJ1-1, with 8 bases matching TRBD1. From germline, CDR1 is SNHLY and CDR2 FYNNEI. The CDR3 is 14 residues long. V was pared by 6 bases and J by 11 bases, with 14 bases of the junction left unmatched. CDR3 protein: CASRDNDRGGEAFF. CDR3 in DNA: TGTGCCAGCAGGGACAACGACAGGGGAGGTGAGGCTTTCTTT.

The J gene is TRBJ2-2, the V gene TRBV6-1, with TRBD2 matching 9 bases. V shed 4 bases, J shed 5 bases, and the junction held 11 bases outside the gene matches. The CDR3 has 17 amino acids. Germline assignment: CDR1 MNHNS and CDR2 SASEGT. The CDR3 DNA reads TGTGCCAGCAGTGTAGGGCTAGCGGGACCCGGAACCGGGGAGCTGTTTTTT. Residues: CASSVGLAGPGTGELFF.

This clone occurred once. The chain couples TRBV18 to TRBJ2-1; 7 bases fit TRBD1. The V gene end was trimmed by 4 bases and the J gene end by 5 bases; junction bases not matched to a gene: 2. CDR1 and CDR2 (germline): KGHSH, LQKENI. The CDR3 covers 13 residues. This CDR3 is CASSLGQNNEQFF. The CDR3 nucleotides are TGTGCCAGCTCACTGGGACAGAACAATGAGCAGTTCTTC.

The genes are TRBV9 and TRBJ1-5; 7 bases align to TRBD1. Germline loops: CDR1 SGDLS, CDR2 YYNGEE. The CDR3 length is 13 residues. V dropped 2 bases and J dropped 7; count of bases not matched to a gene: 3. The CDR3 here is CASSVDRDQPQHF. The CDR3 region has the DNA TGTGCCAGCAGCGTCGACAGGGACCAGCCCCAGCATTTT.

The V gene is TRBV19, the J gene TRBJ1-2; 8 nucleotides match TRBD1. The germline V gene encodes CDR1 LNHDA and CDR2 SQIVND (reference sequence). CDR3 length: 12 residues. J gave up 2 bases and V 9 bases, and 2 bases lay outside the gene matches. CDR3: CASRGPNYGYTF. The CDR3, as DNA: TGTGCCAGCAGGGGGCCAAACTATGGCTACACCTTC.

The CDR3 DNA reads as TGCGCCAGCAGTGAGATACAGCGGGGGAACACCGGGGAGCTGTTTTTT. It encodes CASSEIQRGNTGELFF. This chain connects TRBV10-1 to TRBJ2-2, with 7 bases matching TRBD2. V shed 2 bases, J shed 1 base, and the junction held 4 bases outside the gene matches. This CDR3 contains 16 residues. Germline V lookup: CDR1 WNHNN, CDR2 SYGVQD (reference sequence).

The chain employs TRBV20-1 and TRBJ1-1, with TRBD1 as a possible D gene (5 bases). Germline V gene sequence: CDR1 DFQATT, CDR2 SNEGSKA (reference sequence). This CDR3 has 13 residues. Between the trimmed V and J ends, which lost 3 bases and 5 bases, there was a span of 13 bases. The CDR3 sequence is CSASSAGRTEAFF. For the CDR3, the DNA is TGCAGTGCTAGTTCGGCAGGGAGGACTGAAGCTTTCTTT.

The chain has TRBV23-1 and TRBJ1-2; 11 nucleotides align to TRBD1. TRBV23-1 carries the ORF label, with uncertain function. CDR3 length: 15 amino acids. V lost 2 bases and J lost 8; bases outside the gene matches: 7. The DNA of the CDR3 is TGCGCCAGCAGTCAACTCGGACAGGGGGCGATCGGCTACACCTTC. Protein: CASSQLGQGAIGYTF.

The chain couples TRBV7-2 to TRBJ1-1; D not certain. Trimming removed 7 bases at V and 1 base at J, with 13 bases between. Germline V gives CDR1 SGHTA, CDR2 FQGNSA. The CDR3 consists of 14 residues. The CDR3 nucleotides are TGTGCCAGCATCACAAACACAGCGAACACTGAAGCTTTCTTT. This codes for CASITNTANTEAFF.

The chain links TRBV28 to TRBJ2-7, with 9 bases fitting TRBD2. V lost 6 bases, J lost 4 bases, and 4 bases stayed unmatched. The CDR3 has 13 residues. Germline loops: CDR1 MDHEN, CDR2 SYDVKM. Written as DNA, the CDR3 is TGTGCCAGCAGGGCTAGCGGGATGTACGAGCAGTACTTC. This codes for CASRASGMYEQYF.

The J gene is TRBJ1-1, the V gene TRBV28; 7 bases map to TRBD1. Germline values: CDR1 MDHEN, CDR2 SYDVKM. V trimming: 5 bases; J trimming: 0 bases; junction bases outside the gene matches: 6. This CDR3 has 15 amino acids. CDR3 DNA: TGTGCCAGCAGTATCTTAGGGGGCGTGAACACTGAAGCTTTCTTT. Its translation: CASSILGGVNTEAFF.

V and J are TRBV15 and TRBJ2-1; 9 nucleotides align to TRBD1. The CDR3 covers 15 residues. Germline loops: CDR1 LNHNV, CDR2 YYDKDF (reference sequence). V trimming: 5 bases; J trimming: 7 bases; junction bases outside the gene matches: 9. CDR3 amino acids: CATSPAPGQGNEQFF. CDR3 DNA sequence: TGTGCCACCAGCCCAGCTCCGGGACAGGGAAATGAGCAGTTCTTC. Looking up the rest from reference TRBV15 and TRBJ2-1 gives the full variable domain: DAMVIQNPRYQVTQFGKPVTLSCSQTLNHNVMYWYQQKSSQAPKLLFHYYDKDFNNEADTPDNFQSRRPNTSFCFLDIRSPGLGDTAMYLCATSPAPGQGNEQFFGPGTRLTVL.

V is TRBV9 and J is TRBJ2-4; 14 nucleotides align to TRBD2. In germline, CDR1 is SGDLS, CDR2 YYNGEE. J lost 1 base, V lost 6 bases, and 9 bases had no gene match. CDR3 length equals 18 residues. The CDR3 DNA reads as TGTGCCAGCATCAAGACTAGCGGGAGGGGATACGCCAAAAACATTCAGTACTTC. Residues: CASIKTSGRGYAKNIQYF.

This chain connects TRBV6-5 to TRBJ1-1, with D unclear. The CDR3 covers 13 residues. Trimming shortened V by 5 bases and J by 0 bases, and 7 bases separated the two germline ends. The germline V gene has CDR1 MNHEY and CDR2 SVGAGI. This CDR3 is CASSREMNTEAFF. CDR3 coding DNA: TGTGCCAGCAGTCGAGAGATGAACACTGAAGCTTTCTTT.

The J gene is TRBJ1-1, the V gene TRBV5-1; 7 nucleotides match TRBD1. The junction had 6 bases not matched to a gene; V was cut back by 5 bases and J by 2 bases. This CDR3 contains 14 residues. The germline gives CDR1 SGHRS, CDR2 YFSETQ. The chain's CDR3 is CASRHGTANTEAFF. CDR3 in DNA: TGCGCCAGCAGACACGGGACAGCTAACACTGAAGCTTTCTTT.

The chain employs TRBV7-9 and TRBJ2-5, with D hard to call. Germline CDR1 is SEHNR and CDR2 is FQNEAQ (reference sequence). The CDR3 is made up of 14 amino acids. V lost 4 bases and J 2 bases, leaving 11 bases between the germline ends. In DNA, the CDR3 is TGTGCCAGCAGCTCCTCCGACATACAAGAGACCCAGTACTTC. Translating gives CASSSSDIQETQYF.

The rearrangement joins TRBV29-1 to TRBJ2-2; D is uncertain. Germline-derived CDR1 and CDR2 are SQVTM and ANQGSEA. This CDR3 is 15 amino acids long. V lost 3 bases and J lost 5, with 16 bases in between. This CDR3 reads CSVEMTGRKTGELFF. The CDR3 region has the DNA TGCAGCGTTGAGATGACCGGGCGTAAGACCGGGGAGCTGTTTTTT.

The chain has TRBV19 and TRBJ1-2, with TRBD1 as a possible D gene (5 bases). CDR1 is LNHDA, CDR2 SQIVND, per germline (reference sequence). V was shortened by 5 bases and J by 3 bases, with 22 bases between the two germline ends. This CDR3 spans 17 amino acids. The CDR3, as DNA: TGTGCCAGTAGTCTACGGAGAGGGGCGGCGGTAGACTATGGCTACACCTTC. It yields the protein CASSLRRGAAVDYGYTF.

The chain recombines TRBV3-1 (or the pseudogene TRBV3-2) with TRBJ1-2, with no clear D. The CDR3 is 13 amino acids. V lost 4 bases and J 8 bases, leaving 14 bases between the germline ends. CDR1 and CDR2 (germline): LGHDT, YNNKEL (reference sequence). This CDR3 reads CASSLPGAGGYTF. The CDR3 DNA reads as TGTGCCAGCAGCCTCCCGGGAGCCGGGGGCTACACCTTC.

V is TRBV7-6 and J is TRBJ2-1; 10 bases agree with TRBD1. With V trimmed by 2 bases and J by 7 bases, 8 bases remained unmatched. Germline V gene data show CDR1 as SGHVS and CDR2 as FNYEAQ. There are 16 residues in the CDR3. The CDR3 reads CASSLQPGQGVNEQFF. The CDR3 DNA sequence: TGTGCCAGCAGCTTACAGCCAGGACAGGGGGTGAATGAGCAGTTCTTC.

The genes are TRBV6-6 and TRBJ2-7; D gene uncertain. The germline V and J ends were trimmed by 0 bases and 0 bases, with 12 bases remaining between them. Per the germline V gene, CDR1 is MNHNY and CDR2 is SVGAGI (reference sequence). This CDR3 is 16 amino acids long. The CDR3 nucleotides are TGTGCCAGCAGTTACTCGAGTGCGCATCTCTCCTACGAGCAGTACTTC. Translation gives CASSYSSAHLSYEQYF.

The chain carries TRBV18 and TRBJ2-7, with TRBD1 as a possible D gene (5 bases). Germline CDR1 reads KGHSH; CDR2 reads LQKENI. V was cut by 0 bases and J by 2 bases, with 14 bases left in between. This CDR3 is 16 amino acids long. The CDR3 nucleotides read TGTGCCAGCTCACCACCGGGGCTGTCGACAACCTACGAGCAGTACTTC. Translating gives CASSPPGLSTTYEQYF.

The CDR3 sequence is CASSTNSYGELFF. The CDR3, as DNA: TGTGCCAGCTCTACTAATTCTTACGGGGAGCTGTTTTTT. V and J are TRBV28 and TRBJ2-2; no firm D call. The CDR3 has 13 amino acids. Germline assignment: CDR1 MDHEN and CDR2 SYDVKM. Trimming left V 8 bases short and J 7 bases short, with 14 bases between.

The chain links TRBV5-1 to TRBJ2-2; TRBD1 might be the D (5 bases). Germline assignment: CDR1 SGHRS and CDR2 YFSETQ. Trimming removed 4 bases from V and 2 bases from J, with 12 bases in between. The CDR3 length is 15 residues. The chain's CDR3 is CASSPRDSNTGELFF. The CDR3 nucleotides read TGCGCCAGCAGCCCCAGAGACAGCAACACCGGGGAGCTGTTTTTT.

V gene TRBV3-1 (or the pseudogene TRBV3-2) combines with J gene TRBJ1-3; TRBD1 matches 8 bases. The germline V gene encodes CDR1 LGHDT and CDR2 YNNKEL (reference sequence). After removal of 1 base from V and 7 bases from J, the junction contained 6 bases not matched to a gene. CDR3 length: 15 amino acids. CDR3 amino acids: CASSQAGTGGNTIYF. In DNA form, the CDR3 reads TGTGCCAGCAGCCAAGCCGGGACAGGAGGGAACACCATATATTTT.

This chain links TRBV30 with TRBJ1-2; maybe TRBD1 (5 bases). Deletions cut 3 bases from V and 4 bases from J, with 12 bases between. Looked up from germline, CDR1 is GTSNPN and CDR2 is SVGIG (reference sequence). The CDR3 is 13 amino acids. The CDR3 nucleotides read TGTGCCTGGAGGATCGGACATCTCTATGGCTACACCTTC. This gives the protein CAWRIGHLYGYTF.

The chain links TRBV5-1 to TRBJ2-2, with 8 bases aligning to TRBD1. Germline CDR1 is SGHRS and CDR2 is YFSETQ. The CDR3 runs 17 residues. With V trimmed by 0 bases and J by 2 bases, 6 bases remained unmatched. The CDR3: CASSLAPRGRNTGELFF. In DNA, the CDR3 is TGCGCCAGCAGCTTGGCCCCCAGGGGGCGCAACACCGGGGAGCTGTTTTTT.

The chain recombines TRBV15 with TRBJ2-3; D is uncertain. With 3 bases removed from V and 14 bases from J, the gap between germline ends came to 15 bases. Germline loops: CDR1 LNHNV, CDR2 YYDKDF (reference sequence). The CDR3 has 12 residues. The CDR3 DNA reads as TGTGCCACCAGCAGTATAAGAATACACAGGTATTTT. The encoded protein is CATSSIRIHRYF.

As concerns this clone: The same CDR3 can be traced to other DNA sequences in this sample. This rearrangement joins TRBV12-3 or TRBV12-4 to TRBJ2-1; D remains ambiguous. Trimming removed 6 bases at V and 0 bases at J, with 0 bases between. This CDR3 is 11 amino acids long. The CDR3 sequence is CASSSYNEQFF. For the CDR3, the DNA is TGTGCCAGCAGCTCCTACAATGAGCAGTTCTTC.